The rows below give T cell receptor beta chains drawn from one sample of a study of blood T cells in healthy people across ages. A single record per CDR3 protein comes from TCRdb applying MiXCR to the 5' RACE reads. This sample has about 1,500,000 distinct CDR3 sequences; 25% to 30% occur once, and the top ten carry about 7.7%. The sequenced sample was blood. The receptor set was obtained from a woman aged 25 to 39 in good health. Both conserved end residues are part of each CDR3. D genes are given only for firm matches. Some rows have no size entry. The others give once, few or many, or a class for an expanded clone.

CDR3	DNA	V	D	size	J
CASSYSEASYNEQFF	TGTGCCAGCAGTTACTCGGAAGCGTCTTACAATGAGCAGTTCTTC	TRBV6-6	-	-	TRBJ2-1
CASIGQGISYEQYF	TGTGCCAGCATCGGACAGGGGATCTCCTACGAGCAGTACTTC	TRBV28	TRBD1	many	TRBJ2-7
CSASLVEYGTQYF	TGCAGTGCTAGCCTAGTTGAATACGGTACGCAGTATTTT	TRBV20-1	-	-	TRBJ2-3
CASSSLPPTGVGNIQYF	TGCGCCAGCAGCTCACTTCCGCCTACAGGGGTGGGAAACATTCAGTACTTC	TRBV4-1	TRBD1	-	TRBJ2-4
CSAPGQGTPGANVLTF	TGCAGTGCCCCGGGACAGGGAACCCCTGGGGCCAACGTCCTGACTTTC	TRBV20-1	TRBD1	-	TRBJ2-6
CASSSGQGRVEQFF	TGTGCCAGCAGTTCCGGACAGGGTCGAGTTGAGCAGTTCTTC	TRBV12-3/TRBV12-4	TRBD1	many	TRBJ2-1
CASSFDGGPIYEQYF	TGTGCCAGCAGCTTCGATGGCGGACCCATCTACGAGCAGTACTTC	TRBV7-9	-	-	TRBJ2-7
CASSPTGTGLAKNIQYF	TGTGCCAGCAGTCCTACGGGCACCGGGTTAGCCAAAAACATTCAGTACTTC	TRBV12-3/TRBV12-4	-	-	TRBJ2-4
CATSETVYNSPLHF	TGTGCCACCAGCGAGACAGTCTATAATTCACCCCTCCACTTT	TRBV15	-	-	TRBJ1-6
CASSIPAGGNTIYF	TGTGCCAGTAGTATTCCAGCCGGGGGAAACACCATATATTTT	TRBV19	-	-	TRBJ1-3
CASSFWGRRVNEQFF	TGTGCCAGCAGCTTTTGGGGCCGCAGGGTGAATGAGCAGTTCTTC	TRBV11-2	-	-	TRBJ2-1
CASSLLPGQGGYGYTF	TGTGCCAGCAGCTTACTTCCGGGACAGGGGGGCTATGGCTACACCTTC	TRBV13	TRBD1	-	TRBJ1-2
CASSSAQGSNSPLHF	TGTGCCAGCAGTTCAGCCCAGGGGAGTAATTCACCCCTCCACTTT	TRBV12-3/TRBV12-4	-	-	TRBJ1-6
CASSYDRSEGYTF	TGTGCCAGCAGCTACGACAGGTCCGAGGGCTACACCTTC	TRBV6-6	-	few	TRBJ1-2
CARVQGGTYNEQFF	TGTGCCCGGGTGCAGGGGGGGACCTACAATGAGCAGTTCTTC	TRBV7-9	-	-	TRBJ2-1
CASGGAGPNEKLFF	TGTGCCAGCGGTGGGGCAGGGCCCAATGAAAAACTGTTTTTT	TRBV5-8	-	few	TRBJ1-4
CASSQVVPGGYEKLFF	TGCGCCAGCAGCCAAGTTGTGCCAGGAGGTTATGAAAAACTGTTTTTT	TRBV4-1	-	few	TRBJ1-4
CASSRTGYEGDTQYF	TGTGCCAGCAGTCGTACAGGGTATGAAGGAGATACGCAGTATTTT	TRBV12-3/TRBV12-4	-	-	TRBJ2-3
CASSLEGRDSYTDTQYF	TGCGCCAGCAGCTTGGAGGGGCGGGACTCTTACACAGATACGCAGTATTTT	TRBV5-1	-	-	TRBJ2-3
CAISDDDSAEQFF	TGTGCCATCAGTGACGACGACAGTGCGGAGCAGTTCTTC	TRBV10-3	-	-	TRBJ2-1
CASRSWDRGRVNEQFF	TGTGCCAGCAGGAGTTGGGACAGGGGAAGGGTCAATGAGCAGTTCTTC	TRBV27	TRBD1	few	TRBJ2-1
CSARDSKRGGLNEQFF	TGCAGTGCTAGAGATAGCAAGCGGGGGGGGCTAAATGAGCAGTTCTTC	TRBV20-1	TRBD2	-	TRBJ2-1
CSVPGPSTQYF	TGCAGCGTTCCGGGGCCGTCGACCCAGTACTTC	TRBV29-1	-	-	TRBJ2-5
CASSPSGTGVKPQHF	TGCGCCAGCAGCCCCTCCGGGACAGGGGTGAAGCCCCAGCATTTT	TRBV5-1	TRBD1	-	TRBJ1-5
CTSSVGGLLGTDTQYF	TGTACCAGCAGCGTAGGAGGACTACTCGGAACAGATACGCAGTATTTT	TRBV9	-	few	TRBJ2-3
CAISDSTGAYEQYF	TGTGCCATCAGTGACTCGACAGGGGCCTACGAGCAGTACTTC	TRBV10-3	TRBD1	many	TRBJ2-7
CASSITKGTQYF	TGTGCCAGCAGCATTACGAAGGGGACCCAGTACTTC	TRBV7-9	-	many	TRBJ2-5
CASSSRGQGNYGYTF	TGCGCCAGCAGCTCGAGAGGACAGGGTAACTATGGCTACACCTTC	TRBV5-1	TRBD1	few	TRBJ1-2
CASRSTIHEGDRDEQFF	TGTGCCAGCAGATCGACCATACACGAAGGGGATCGCGATGAGCAGTTCTTC	TRBV6-2/TRBV6-3	-	few	TRBJ2-1
CSVEDPTGFTYEQYF	TGCAGCGTTGAAGATCCAACAGGTTTTACCTACGAGCAGTACTTC	TRBV29-1	-	many	TRBJ2-7
CASGGSKGNTGELFF	TGTGCCAGCGGTGGGAGTAAGGGTAACACCGGGGAGCTGTTTTTT	TRBV2	-	-	TRBJ2-2
CASSDTYGAKTRGNQPQHF	TGTGCCAGCAGTGATACCTATGGGGCCAAAACTAGGGGCAATCAGCCCCAGCATTTT	TRBV12-3/TRBV12-4	-	-	TRBJ1-5
CASSTGTAGTEAFF	TGTGCCAGCAGCACTGGGACGGCGGGCACTGAAGCTTTCTTT	TRBV5-4	-	few	TRBJ1-1
CASALPGYEAFF	TGTGCTAGTGCCCTCCCGGGGTATGAAGCTTTCTTT	TRBV12-5	-	many	TRBJ1-1
CASRGPGGSGEQYF	TGTGCCAGCAGGGGGCCGGGAGGTTCTGGCGAGCAGTACTTC	TRBV28	TRBD2	-	TRBJ2-7
CSANIAGSYNEQFF	TGCAGTGCTAACATAGCGGGATCCTACAATGAGCAGTTCTTC	TRBV20-1	TRBD2	many	TRBJ2-1
CASSLLKDTEAFF	TGTGCCAGCAGCTTGCTAAAGGACACTGAAGCTTTCTTT	TRBV7-2	-	few	TRBJ1-1
CSARRSSGGTDTQYF	TGCAGCGCACGCCGATCTAGCGGGGGCACAGATACGCAGTATTTT	TRBV29-1	TRBD2	few	TRBJ2-3
CAITPHRDIDEQYF	TGTGCCATCACCCCTCACCGGGACATTGACGAGCAGTACTTC	TRBV10-3	-	few	TRBJ2-7
CATSRGAGAANTEAFF	TGTGCCACCAGCAGAGGGGCTGGTGCAGCGAACACTGAAGCTTTCTTT	TRBV15	-	few	TRBJ1-1
CASASRRDNQPQHF	TGTGCCAGCGCAAGTAGGCGGGACAATCAGCCCCAGCATTTT	TRBV6-1	-	few	TRBJ1-5
CASSPYQLTNSPLHF	TGTGCCAGCAGTCCCTATCAGCTGACCAATTCACCCCTCCACTTT	TRBV28	-	-	TRBJ1-6
CASSLGEKGDTQYF	TGTGCCAGCAGCTTAGGCGAGAAGGGAGATACGCAGTATTTT	TRBV7-9	-	-	TRBJ2-3
CASSRLGGATYEQYF	TGTGCCAGCAGTCGCCTCGGAGGGGCCACCTACGAGCAGTACTTC	TRBV6-5	-	few	TRBJ2-7
CSAPDESSTDTQYF	TGCAGTGCTCCGGACGAGTCTAGCACAGATACGCAGTATTTT	TRBV20-1	-	few	TRBJ2-3
CAGSHSTDTQYF	TGTGCCGGCAGCCACAGCACAGATACGCAGTATTTT	TRBV3-1	-	-	TRBJ2-3
CASSSGPEEQFF	TGTGCCAGCTCATCAGGACCCGAGGAGCAGTTCTTC	TRBV18	-	few	TRBJ2-1
CASSLGLTGNGDTQYF	TGTGCCAGCAGCTTAGGTCTGACAGGGAACGGCGATACGCAGTATTTT	TRBV11-1	TRBD1	few	TRBJ2-3
CASSITWGRLNEQFF	TGTGCCAGTAGTATAACTTGGGGGCGCCTCAATGAGCAGTTCTTC	TRBV19	-	-	TRBJ2-1
CASSSPPGGTDTQYF	TGTGCCAGCAGCTCCCCTCCGGGCGGCACAGATACGCAGTATTTT	TRBV7-2	-	many	TRBJ2-3
CASSLAAGSYTF	TGCGCCAGCAGCTTGGCGGCAGGTAGCTACACCTTC	TRBV5-1	-	many	TRBJ1-2
CTSSLYSGGADTQYF	TGTACCAGCAGTTTATACAGCGGGGGGGCAGATACGCAGTATTTT	TRBV28	TRBD2	-	TRBJ2-3
CATSRSQGLEHF	TGTGCCACCAGCAGATCTCAGGGGCTCGAGCATTTT	TRBV15	-	-	TRBJ1-5
CAGSLGSGTSTDTQYF	TGTGCCGGCAGCTTGGGGAGCGGGACTAGCACAGATACGCAGTATTTT	TRBV5-5	TRBD2	-	TRBJ2-3
CASSPQFGIPNYGYTF	TGTGCCAGCTCACCACAGTTTGGGATTCCTAACTATGGCTACACCTTC	TRBV18	-	-	TRBJ1-2